This T cell receptor (beta chain) was sequenced in a study of T cell repertoires in cytomegalovirus infection. Study-wide results and caveats: CMV-specific TCR beta clonotypes restricted by HLA-C were the ones dominating the ex vivo response.

One entry per CDR3 protein results from TCRdb running MiXCR on the reads. The table lists around 250,000 distinct CDR3 sequences, about 17% of them singletons. Worth noting for this clonotype: Its specificity is not known.

The CDR3 contains 14 residues. Trimming left V 2 bases short and J 1 base short, with 10 bases between. Germline CDR1 SGHRS, CDR2 YFSETQ. Sequencing input: CD8+ T cells from PBMCs. The receptor was isolated from a human donor in good health (CMV status not recorded). Some clones in this sample may be carry-over from other donors' samples. The chain has TRBV5-1 and TRBJ2-7; the D gene is possibly TRBD1 (5 bases). The CDR3 loop is CASSFGSGSYEQYF. For the CDR3, the DNA is TGCGCCAGCAGCTTTGGGTCAGGGTCCTACGAGCAGTACTTC.